Listed below are T cell receptor beta chains from one sample, sequenced in a study of T cell changes during pregnancy in multiple sclerosis. The method was immunoSEQ multiplex PCR; TCRdb's version includes in-frame clones alone and lacks a portion of them. The table records 100,000 to 140,000 clones, around 92% of them present only once. Sequencing used peripheral blood, obtained in the third trimester of pregnancy. The receptors derive from a female donor in good health, enrolled as a control in a pregnancy study. Both conserved end residues are part of each CDR3. The order of the fields is J gene, V gene, D gene, clone size, CDR3 protein, CDR3 DNA. The D gene is left open where the match is weak. Clone size is stated in some rows and not others, as once, few, many or a class when expanded.

J: TRBJ1-2
V: TRBV15
D: -
size: -
CDR3: CATSPVMGGLRYGYTF
DNA: TGTGCCACCAGCCCCGTGATGGGGGGGCTGCGCTATGGCTACACCTTC

J: TRBJ1-2
V: TRBV27
D: -
size: -
CDR3: CASRTLNYGYTF
DNA: TGTGCCAGCAGAACTCTAAATTATGGCTACACCTTC

J: TRBJ1-1
V: TRBV7-9
D: -
size: -
CDR3: CASSEGQSFMNTEAFF
DNA: TGTGCCAGCAGCGAAGGACAGTCTTTCATGAACACTGAAGCTTTCTTT

J: TRBJ2-1
V: TRBV9
D: -
size: -
CDR3: CASSPRDKSYNEQFF
DNA: TGTGCCAGCAGCCCCCGAGACAAATCCTACAATGAGCAGTTCTTC

J: TRBJ2-1
V: TRBV30
D: -
size: -
CDR3: CAWSGRDYNEQFF
DNA: TGTGCCTGGAGTGGTCGAGATTACAATGAGCAGTTCTTC

J: TRBJ1-4
V: TRBV29-1
D: -
size: -
CDR3: CSVVDGGSNEKLFF
DNA: TGCAGCGTCGTGGACGGGGGGTCTAATGAAAAACTGTTTTTT

J: TRBJ1-1
V: TRBV6-4
D: -
size: -
CDR3: CASSDSWGQRAFF
DNA: TGTGCCAGCAGTGACTCATGGGGACAACGGGCTTTCTTT

J: TRBJ1-6
V: TRBV27
D: TRBD1
size: -
CDR3: CASSSGTGGNSPLHF
DNA: TGTGCCAGCAGTTCCGGGACAGGGGGTAATTCACCCCTCCACTTT

J: TRBJ2-7
V: TRBV5-4
D: TRBD1
size: -
CDR3: CASSLRQGGYEQYF
DNA: TGTGCCAGCAGCTTAAGACAGGGGGGCTACGAGCAGTACTTC

J: TRBJ1-6
V: TRBV5-6
D: -
size: -
CDR3: CASSGAGAIYNSPLHF
DNA: TGTGCCAGCAGCGGGGCAGGGGCTATCTATAATTCACCCCTCCACTTT

J: TRBJ1-1
V: TRBV18
D: TRBD1
size: few
CDR3: CASSQRTGVGNTEAFF
DNA: TGTGCCAGCTCACAACGGACAGGGGTGGGGAACACTGAAGCTTTCTTT

J: TRBJ2-3
V: TRBV30
D: TRBD2
size: -
CDR3: CAWGLAGGPDTQYF
DNA: TGTGCCTGGGGATTAGCGGGGGGGCCTGATACGCAGTATTTT

J: TRBJ1-6
V: TRBV9
D: -
size: -
CDR3: CASSVGQWSNSPLHF
DNA: TGTGCCAGCAGCGTAGGTCAGTGGTCCAATTCACCCCTCCACTTT

J: TRBJ2-5
V: TRBV11-2
D: -
size: -
CDR3: CASSFPRGSMMVETQYF
DNA: TGTGCCAGCAGCTTTCCTAGGGGGTCCATGATGGTAGAGACCCAGTACTTC

J: TRBJ1-1
V: TRBV4-1
D: -
size: few
CDR3: CASSQEGRVNTEAFF
DNA: TGCGCCAGCAGCCAAGAGGGCAGGGTGAACACTGAAGCTTTCTTT

J: TRBJ1-4
V: TRBV2
D: -
size: -
CDR3: CASTEIRTEAEKLFF
DNA: TGTGCCAGCACCGAAATTCGGACGGAGGCGGAAAAACTGTTTTTT

J: TRBJ1-1
V: TRBV6-6
D: TRBD1
size: few
CDR3: CASSSGTGADTEAFF
DNA: TGTGCCAGCAGTTCCGGGACAGGGGCGGACACTGAAGCTTTCTTT

J: TRBJ2-7
V: TRBV5-1
D: TRBD1
size: -
CDR3: CASSLRTGRDEQYF
DNA: TGCGCCAGCAGTTTACGGACAGGGAGAGACGAGCAGTACTTC

J: TRBJ2-1
V: TRBV11-1
D: TRBD2
size: once
CDR3: CASSSPRGSYNEQFF
DNA: TGTGCCAGCAGCTCGCCGCGGGGGTCCTACAATGAGCAGTTCTTC

J: TRBJ1-2
V: TRBV9
D: TRBD1
size: -
CDR3: CASSEGQGGRYTF
DNA: TGTGCCAGCAGCGAAGGACAGGGTGGGCGCTACACCTTC

J: TRBJ1-1
V: TRBV30
D: -
size: -
CDR3: CAWSPTIPGARNTEAFF
DNA: TGTGCCTGGAGTCCTACGATTCCAGGGGCCCGGAACACTGAAGCTTTCTTT

J: TRBJ2-5
V: TRBV5-1
D: -
size: -
CDR3: CASSLVRTNKEETQYF
DNA: TGCGCCAGCAGCTTGGTTAGGACAAATAAGGAAGAGACCCAGTACTTC

J: TRBJ2-5
V: TRBV9
D: TRBD2
size: -
CDR3: CASRGLGQETQYF
DNA: TGTGCCAGCAGGGGACTAGGACAAGAGACCCAGTACTTC

J: TRBJ2-1
V: TRBV4-2
D: -
size: -
CDR3: CASSQGSTNNEQFF
DNA: TGTGCCAGCAGCCAGGGCTCAACAAACAATGAGCAGTTCTTC

J: TRBJ1-5
V: TRBV19
D: TRBD1
size: few
CDR3: CASSILRGQGAGQPQHF
DNA: TGTGCCAGTAGTATTCTGAGGGGACAGGGGGCCGGTCAGCCCCAGCATTTT

J: TRBJ2-7
V: TRBV5-4
D: -
size: -
CDR3: CASSLQGTSYEQYF
DNA: TGTGCCAGCAGCTTACAGGGGACTTCCTACGAGCAGTACTTC

J: TRBJ1-2
V: TRBV7-2
D: TRBD1
size: -
CDR3: CASSGQGRNYGYTF
DNA: TGTGCCAGTTCCGGACAGGGTAGGAACTATGGCTACACCTTC

J: TRBJ2-2
V: TRBV30
D: TRBD2
size: -
CDR3: CAWIVAGGIGELFF
DNA: TGTGCCTGGATCGTAGCGGGGGGCATCGGGGAGCTGTTTTTT

J: TRBJ1-5
V: TRBV10-3
D: -
size: -
CDR3: CAISEVSDQPQHF
DNA: TGTGCCATCAGTGAGGTCAGCGATCAGCCCCAGCATTTT

J: TRBJ2-7
V: TRBV27
D: -
size: -
CDR3: CASSGSSYEQYF
DNA: TGTGCCAGCAGCGGGAGCTCCTACGAGCAGTACTTC

J: TRBJ2-2
V: TRBV4-3
D: -
size: -
CDR3: CASSSYYGTGELFF
DNA: TGCGCCAGCAGCTCATATTACGGGACCGGGGAGCTGTTTTTT

J: TRBJ1-4
V: TRBV7-9
D: -
size: -
CDR3: CASSSWGEGEKLFF
DNA: TGTGCCAGCAGCTCCTGGGGGGAAGGTGAAAAACTGTTTTTT

J: TRBJ2-1
V: TRBV7-3
D: TRBD2
size: -
CDR3: CASMREGGSSYNEQFF
DNA: TGTGCCAGCATGCGGGAGGGAGGGAGCTCCTACAATGAGCAGTTCTTC

J: TRBJ2-7
V: TRBV23-1
D: -
size: -
CDR3: CASSHWPPHEQYF
DNA: TGCGCCAGCAGTCACTGGCCCCCCCACGAGCAGTACTTC

J: TRBJ2-7
V: TRBV5-1
D: TRBD2
size: once
CDR3: CASSLNSGGHGSYEQYF
DNA: TGCGCCAGCAGCTTGAATAGCGGGGGCCATGGATCCTACGAGCAGTACTTC

J: TRBJ2-7
V: TRBV5-1
D: TRBD1
size: -
CDR3: CASSRTGKNNYEQYF
DNA: TGCGCCAGCAGCAGGACAGGGAAAAATAACTACGAGCAGTACTTC

J: TRBJ1-2
V: TRBV4-3
D: -
size: -
CDR3: CASSQVHQRGTYTF
DNA: TGCGCCAGCAGCCAAGTCCACCAAAGGGGGACCTACACCTTC

J: TRBJ1-5
V: TRBV6-1
D: TRBD1
size: -
CDR3: CAITGTGDNQPQHF
DNA: TGTGCCATCACCGGGACAGGGGATAATCAGCCCCAGCATTTT

J: TRBJ2-1
V: TRBV5-1
D: TRBD1
size: -
CDR3: CASSLYQGAGNEQFF
DNA: TGCGCCAGCAGCTTATACCAGGGGGCAGGCAATGAGCAGTTCTTC

J: TRBJ2-1
V: TRBV14
D: -
size: -
CDR3: CASSHVRLVSISHEQFF
DNA: TGTGCCAGCAGCCACGTCAGACTTGTGAGTATATCGCATGAGCAGTTCTTC

J: TRBJ1-5
V: TRBV30
D: TRBD1
size: -
CDR3: CAWSPGTDYQPQHF
DNA: TGTGCCTGGAGTCCCGGGACAGACTATCAGCCCCAGCATTTT

J: TRBJ2-5
V: TRBV27
D: -
size: -
CDR3: CASRKFVTGGETQYF
DNA: TGTGCCAGCAGAAAGTTTGTAACAGGAGGGGAGACCCAGTACTTC